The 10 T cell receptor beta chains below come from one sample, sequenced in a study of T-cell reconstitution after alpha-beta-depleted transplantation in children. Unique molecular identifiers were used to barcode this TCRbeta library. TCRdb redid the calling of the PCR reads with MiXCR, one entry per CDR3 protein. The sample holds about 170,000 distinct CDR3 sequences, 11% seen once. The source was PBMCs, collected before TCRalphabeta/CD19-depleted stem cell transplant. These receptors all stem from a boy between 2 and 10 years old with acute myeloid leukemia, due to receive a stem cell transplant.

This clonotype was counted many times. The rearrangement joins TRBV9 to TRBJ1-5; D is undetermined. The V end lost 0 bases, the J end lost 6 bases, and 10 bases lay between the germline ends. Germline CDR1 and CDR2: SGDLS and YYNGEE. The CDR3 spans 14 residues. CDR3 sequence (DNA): TGTGCCAGCAGCGTAGATGGATCGAGTCAGCCCCAGCATTTT. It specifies CASSVDGSSQPQHF.

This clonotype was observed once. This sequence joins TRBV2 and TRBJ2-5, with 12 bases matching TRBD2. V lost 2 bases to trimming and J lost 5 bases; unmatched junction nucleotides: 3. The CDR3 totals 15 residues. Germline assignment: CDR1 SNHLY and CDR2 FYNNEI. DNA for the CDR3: TGTGCCAGCAGTGAAAGACTAGCGGGAGAGGAGACCCAGTACTTC. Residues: CASSERLAGEETQYF. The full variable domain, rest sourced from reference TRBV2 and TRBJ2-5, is EPEVTQTPSHQVTQMGQEVILRCVPISNHLYFYWYRQILGQKVEFLVSFYNNEISEKSEIFDDQFSVERPDGSNFTLKIRSTKLEDSAMYFCASSERLAGEETQYFGPGTRLLVL.

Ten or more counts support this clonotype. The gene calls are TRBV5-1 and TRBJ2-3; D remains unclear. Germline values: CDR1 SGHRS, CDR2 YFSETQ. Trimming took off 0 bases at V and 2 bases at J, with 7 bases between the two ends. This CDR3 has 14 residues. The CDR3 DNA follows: TGCGCCAGCAGCTTGGTTGGAAACACAGATACGCAGTATTTT. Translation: CASSLVGNTDTQYF.

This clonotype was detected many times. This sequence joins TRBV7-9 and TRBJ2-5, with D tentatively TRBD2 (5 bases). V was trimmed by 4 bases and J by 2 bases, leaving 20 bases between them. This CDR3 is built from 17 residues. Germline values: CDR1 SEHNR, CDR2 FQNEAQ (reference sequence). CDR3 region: CASSSSLIRDRQETQYF. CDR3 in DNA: TGTGCCAGCAGCTCATCCCTAATCCGGGATAGACAAGAGACCCAGTACTTC.

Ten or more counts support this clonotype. The CDR3 coding sequence is TGCAGTGCTAGTGGGGACGGACAGGGGGAAAATTCACCCCTCCACTTT. Residues: CSASGDGQGENSPLHF. The gene calls are TRBV20-1 and TRBJ1-6; 10 bases align to TRBD1. The V gene end was trimmed by 3 bases and the J gene end by 7 bases; junction bases not matched to a gene: 9. The CDR3 sequence is 16 residues long. Germline-derived CDR1 and CDR2 are DFQATT and SNEGSKA (reference sequence).

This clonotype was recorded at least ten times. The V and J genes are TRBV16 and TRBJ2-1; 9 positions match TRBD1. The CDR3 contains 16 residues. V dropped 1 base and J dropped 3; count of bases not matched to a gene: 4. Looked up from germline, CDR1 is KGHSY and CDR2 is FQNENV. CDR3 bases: TGTGCCAGCAGCCAATTTGACAGGGGGAACTACAATGAGCAGTTCTTC. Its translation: CASSQFDRGNYNEQFF.

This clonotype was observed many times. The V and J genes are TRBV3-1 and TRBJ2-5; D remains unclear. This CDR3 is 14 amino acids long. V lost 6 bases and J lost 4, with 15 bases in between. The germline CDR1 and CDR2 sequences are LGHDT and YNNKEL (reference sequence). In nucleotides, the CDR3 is TGTGCCAGCAGTCAGAATTCCGGGCCAGAGACCCAGTACTTC. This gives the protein CASSQNSGPETQYF.

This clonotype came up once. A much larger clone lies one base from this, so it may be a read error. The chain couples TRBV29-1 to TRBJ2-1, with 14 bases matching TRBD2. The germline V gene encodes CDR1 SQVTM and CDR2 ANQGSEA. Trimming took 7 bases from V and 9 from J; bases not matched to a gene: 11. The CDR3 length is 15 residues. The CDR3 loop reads CSARTGTSGGSEQFF. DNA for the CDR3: TGCAGCGCACGCACCGGGACTAGCGGGGGTAGTGAGCAGTTCTTC.

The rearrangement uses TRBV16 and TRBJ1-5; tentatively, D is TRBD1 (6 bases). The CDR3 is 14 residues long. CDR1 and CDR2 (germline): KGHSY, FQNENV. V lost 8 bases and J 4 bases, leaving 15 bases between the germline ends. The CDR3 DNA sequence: TGTGCCAGCGGCTCCGGGACACTAAATCAGCCCCAGCATTTT. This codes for CASGSGTLNQPQHF.

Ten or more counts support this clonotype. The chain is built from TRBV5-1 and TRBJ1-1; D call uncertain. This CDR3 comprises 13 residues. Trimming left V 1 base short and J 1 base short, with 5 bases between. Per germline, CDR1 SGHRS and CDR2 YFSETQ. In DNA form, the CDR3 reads TGCGCCAGCAGCTTGATAACGAACACTGAAGCTTTCTTT. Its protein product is CASSLITNTEAFF.